The 14 T cell receptor beta chains reported below all come from one sample, sequenced in a study of a mutant IDH1 vaccine in newly diagnosed glioma. Time point denoted: week 35, safety follow-up. Each dose delivered 300 ug of mutant IDH1 20-mer peptide subcutaneously with imiquimod. Libraries were prepared by immunoSEQ multiplex PCR; TCRdb keeps only in-frame clonotypes and omits some of them. The table shows more than 60,000 clones, with about 73% occurring only once. Antigens for these TCRs are unknown. The specimen comprised PBMCs, sampled from a glioma patient whose treatment included an IDH1 peptide vaccine. The source is a man aged 50-59 years with glioma.

The chain is built from TRBV7-9 and TRBJ2-7; D might be TRBD1 (6 bases). This CDR3 region has 14 residues. The V gene's germline CDR1 is SEHNR and CDR2 FQNEAQ (reference sequence). Trimming stripped 5 bases from V and 3 bases from J, with 14 bases between. CDR3 sequence: CASSHRDTHYEQYF. As DNA, the CDR3 is TGTGCCAGCAGCCACCGGGACACACACTACGAGCAGTACTTC. The complete variable domain, with remaining parts taken from reference TRBV7-9 and TRBJ2-7, reads DTGVSQNPRHKITKRGQNVTFRCDPISEHNRLYWYRQTLGQGPEFLTYFQNEAQLEKSRLLSDRFSAERPKGSFSTLEIQRTEQGDSAMYLCASSHRDTHYEQYFGPGTRLTVT.

The chain uses TRBV27 and TRBJ2-1; D is unclear. Germline V gene data show CDR1 as MNHEY and CDR2 as SMNVEV (reference sequence). Trimming took off 0 bases at V and 7 bases at J, with 10 bases between the two ends. The CDR3 consists of 14 residues. DNA of the CDR3: TGTGCCAGCAGTTTATCTACACTGGGAAATGAGCAGTTCTTC. Its translation is CASSLSTLGNEQFF.

The chain joins TRBV18 to TRBJ2-7; D not certain. The CDR3 has 16 amino acids. V lost 2 bases to trimming and J lost 4 bases, with 18 bases between them. The germline gives CDR1 KGHSH, CDR2 LQKENI. DNA for the CDR3: TGTGCCAGCTCACCATTGGGGTCCTCAAACCTTTACGAGCAGTACTTC. This encodes CASSPLGSSNLYEQYF.

The chain has TRBV5-6 and TRBJ1-4; D remains ambiguous. V was trimmed by 1 base and J by 7 bases, leaving 14 bases between them. The germline CDR1 and CDR2 sequences are SGHDT and YYEEEE. The CDR3 contains 15 residues. CDR3 region: CASSLTQGSIEKLFF. As DNA, the CDR3 is TGTGCCAGCAGCTTGACACAAGGGTCGATTGAAAAACTGTTTTTT.

This clone showed up just a few times. The V call is TRBV11-1, the J call TRBJ2-7, with TRBD1 identical over 8 bases. The CDR3 totals 12 residues. V lost 4 bases, J lost 7 bases, and 3 bases stayed unmatched. Germline V gives CDR1 SGHAT, CDR2 FQDESV (reference sequence). CDR3 sequence reads: CASSWTGSEQYF. The CDR3 DNA is TGTGCCAGCAGCTGGACAGGGAGTGAGCAGTACTTC.

The CDR3 nucleotides are TGTGCCTGGAGACCCCCAGGACCGGATACGCAGTATTTT. Its protein product is CAWRPPGPDTQYF. The gene calls are TRBV30 and TRBJ2-3; D not certain. The V gene lost 3 bases and the J gene lost 6 bases, with 13 bases spanning the gap. CDR3 length: 13 amino acids. The germline V gene encodes CDR1 GTSNPN and CDR2 SVGIG (reference sequence).

For this clone: The junction departs from germline at one end; a sequencing error may be responsible. The chain has TRBV4-3 and TRBJ2-7, with D perhaps TRBD1 (5 bases). Per germline, CDR1 LGHNA and CDR2 YSLEER. There are 15 residues in the CDR3. CDR3 region: CASRQGPGAGYEQYF. In nucleotides, the CDR3 is TGCGCCAGCAGACAAGGACCTGGGGCCGGCTACGAGCAGTACTTC.

Only one count was recorded for this clone. This CDR3 fails to terminate in the conserved phenylalanine or tryptophan, so it likely reflects a read error. Because the CDR3's place on the DNA is in doubt, the DNA is left out and the CDR3 is given as listed by TCRdb. The V call is TRBV28, the J call TRBJ1-2; the D call in the table, TRBD1, was not verified against the DNA. The germline V gene encodes CDR1 MDHEN and CDR2 SYDVKM. From its first to its last residue, the CDR3 has 13 amino acids. CDR3 sequence reads: CASSLLPGQGFQV.

The chain employs TRBV4-2 and TRBJ1-2; D call uncertain. Deletions cut 4 bases from V and 2 bases from J, with 8 bases between. The CDR3 is 13 residues long. Germline values: CDR1 LGHNA, CDR2 YNFKEQ. The CDR3 loop reads CASSPTANYGYTF. Written as DNA, the CDR3 is TGTGCCAGCAGCCCGACCGCAAACTATGGCTACACCTTC.

The gene calls are TRBV4-2 and TRBJ2-7; no clear D. V was trimmed by 4 bases and J by 6 bases, leaving 19 bases between them. Germline V gives CDR1 LGHNA, CDR2 YNFKEQ. The CDR3 covers 15 residues. The CDR3 DNA is TGTGCCAGCAGCCCCAAGGAAGGTAGCCAAGCCGAGCAGTACTTC. This translates into CASSPKEGSQAEQYF.

This clone was seen a handful of times. The chain is built from TRBV5-1 and TRBJ2-7; 10 positions agree with TRBD1. In germline, CDR1 is SGHRS, CDR2 YFSETQ. This CDR3 region has 14 residues. The J segment lost 5 bases and the V segment lost 1 base, leaving 3 bases of the junction unmatched. CDR3 sequence: CASSLSTGGDEQYF. As DNA, the CDR3 is TGCGCCAGCAGCTTGTCGACAGGGGGCGACGAGCAGTACTTC.

Only one count was recorded for this clone. The genes are TRBV4-3 and TRBJ1-4, with a tentative D call TRBD1 (5 bases). This CDR3 has 17 amino acids. V lost 1 base and J lost 3, with 15 bases in between. CDR1 and CDR2 (germline): LGHNA, YSLEER. The CDR3 sequence is CASSQGTEGAPNEKLFF. CDR3 nucleotide sequence: TGCGCCAGCAGCCAAGGTACGGAAGGGGCTCCTAATGAAAAACTGTTTTTT.

The chain combines TRBV5-4 with TRBJ1-1; D gene uncertain. Germline CDR1 and CDR2: SGHNT and YYREEE (reference sequence). CDR3 length: 15 amino acids. V lost 3 bases and J 6 bases, leaving 18 bases between the germline ends. The CDR3 coding sequence is TGTGCCAGCAGCTCCCGACGGGAAATGTACGCTGAAGCTTTCTTT. It translates to CASSSRREMYAEAFF.

The rearrangement links TRBV21-1 to TRBJ2-7. TRBV21-1 counts as a pseudogene. The length of the CDR3 is 16 residues. This CDR3 is CARGGSSEGELDEQYF. CDR3 DNA sequence: TGTGCCAGAGGAGGAAGCTCGGAGGGGGAATTGGACGAGCAGTACTTC.